The clone carrying this TCR beta chain was seen once. Its antigen is not identified. PCR employed 60 Vbeta and 13 Jbeta primers. Generated by immunoSEQ multiplex PCR, the TCRdb table keeps only in-frame clones and is missing some. The table shows about 190,000 clones, with roughly 90% occurring only once. CDR3 length: 15 residues. J was trimmed by 0 bases and V by 5 bases; bases with no gene match: 4. Looked up from germline, CDR1 is SEHNR and CDR2 is FQNEAQ (reference sequence). This specimen comes from a study of cytomegalovirus exposure and HLA in healthy donors. Turning to the study itself: As an earlier analysis found, some 180 million T cells yielded about 120 million unique TCR beta sequences. Study results and limitations: Researchers reportedly found TCR beta sequences accurately predicted most subjects' HLA-A and HLA-B alleles. According to reports, the classifier identified cytomegalovirus status with high specificity and sensitivity. Among TCR beta chains, those listed as cytomegalovirus-associated numbered approximately 150.

The TCR comes from a boy aged 2 to 10 in good health and CMV-seronegative. V gene TRBV7-9 combines with J gene TRBJ1-2; 9 positions agree with TRBD1. The sample consisted of PBMCs. The CDR3 reads CASSARQGANYGYTF. Written as DNA, the CDR3 is TGTGCCAGCAGCGCCCGACAGGGGGCTAACTATGGCTACACCTTC. Full variable domain (rest looked up from reference TRBV7-9 and TRBJ1-2): DTGVSQNPRHKITKRGQNVTFRCDPISEHNRLYWYRQTLGQGPEFLTYFQNEAQLEKSRLLSDRFSAERPKGSFSTLEIQRTEQGDSAMYLCASSARQGANYGYTFGSGTRLTVV.